This T cell receptor (beta chain) was documented in a study of blood T cell repertoires in COVID-19 (dated by TCRdb to about 2020). Study-level background: The collaborator samples originated in the United States, Italy and Spain and spanned the acute and convalescent phases of COVID-19. The prospective study material was composed of cDNA or gDNA derived from T cells, B-cell-depleted T cells, or PBMCs. Where HLA class I and class II types were available, the types were taken from metadata supplied by the sample provider, not from assay-based typing. The sample metadata nearly always contained a de-identified subject ID, COVID-19 status, age in years and sex. Subjects who had been exposed to COVID-19, were actively infected with it, or had recovered from it provided the deeply sampled blood TCRbeta repertoires that made up the dataset. The samples were drawn from the first 160 participants of the ongoing ImmuneRACE study and from some 1,300 subjects provided by 6 global collaborators. A freely available public database, intended as a resource for researchers studying the immune response to SARS-CoV-2, is where the repertoires were released. Study-wide conclusions, independent of this receptor: How much clinical and demographic metadata was included differed by source and by participant, and the metadata was provided uncurated.

Each collaborating institution followed its own protocols to collect whole blood in K2EDTA tubes. Collaborator samples were shipped for TCRbeta analysis as frozen whole blood, isolated PBMCs, or DNA extracted from either sample type. V is clipped by 5 bases and J by 0 bases, and the sequence between their germline boundaries is 14 bases long. The CDR1 and CDR2 encoded by the germline V gene (reference sequence) are LGHDT and YNNKEL. The CDR3 runs 16 residues from the cysteine to the phenylalanine. Solely the CDR3 DNA is kept, with 48 bases framed from the first base. As for this clone: What this receptor recognizes is not known. Qualities for individual bases were not recorded, and no much larger clone is one base off.

TCRbeta CDR3 regions were amplified from genomic DNA using the immunoSEQ Assay, a bias-controlled multiplex PCR. In the paper's pipeline: Within the assay, amplification of reference gene primers was used to estimate how many nucleated cells each sample contained. To quantify the absolute abundance of each unique TCRbeta CDR3 rearrangement, sequence reads were collapsed and filtered. Productive Simpson clonality was computed per sample as the square root of Simpson's diversity index over productive rearrangements. Held by TCRdb, this immuneACCESS table contains in-frame sequences only and omits some clones. Under half of the omission traces to an unresolved V gene where checked; the cause of the rest is unknown. The V and J calls and the clone size are those of that table, but D and trimming were determined from the DNA. Here the sample has about 210,000 clones; over 75% occur a single time. Under 5.5% of the sample rests with the top ten.

The sequencing input was peripheral blood. This chain joins TRBV3-1 (or the pseudogene TRBV3-2) to TRBJ1-3; the D segment could be TRBD1, given 6 matching bases. This clonotype originated in a woman aged 40-49 years with acute or convalescent COVID-19. The DNA sequence reads TGTGCCAGCAGCGGTACAGGGAGGGTCTCTGGAAACACCATATATTTT. Translation gives CASSGTGRVSGNTIYF.